These 12 T cell receptor beta chains share one sample of origin, sequenced in a study of shared clonotypes between healthy human individuals. The repertoire was sequenced with immunoSEQ multiplex PCR; TCRdb's copy has only in-frame clones and lacks some. The table shows about 460,000 clones, with roughly 80% occurring only once. Input material: PBMCs. The source of these receptors is a woman in her thirties or forties in good health. Some clones in this sample may be carry-over from other donors' samples.

This clone is a singleton in its sample. The rearrangement uses TRBV7-2 and TRBJ2-1; 12 positions match TRBD2. Germline lookup yields CDR1 SGHTA and CDR2 FQGNSA. This CDR3 is 15 amino acids long. With V trimmed by 7 bases and J by 5 bases, 6 bases remained unmatched. The CDR3 DNA follows: TGTGCCAGCACCCTAGCGGGAGGGATAAACAATGAGCAGTTCTTC. Its protein is CASTLAGGINNEQFF.

The J gene is TRBJ2-1, the V gene TRBV19, with TRBD2 matching over 14 bases. V trimming: 4 bases; J trimming: 10 bases; junction bases outside the gene matches: 15. The CDR3 sequence is 18 residues long. Germline V gene data show CDR1 as LNHDA and CDR2 as SQIVND (reference sequence). CDR3 bases: TGTGCCAGTAGTAGGGAACACGGGACTAGCGGGAGACCCTGGGAGCAGTTCTTC. It encodes CASSREHGTSGRPWEQFF.

The V call is TRBV19, the J call TRBJ2-7, with a weak D call TRBD1 (5 bases). The V end was cut by 3 bases, the J end by 6 bases, with 15 bases between. The CDR3 is 14 residues long. CDR1 LNHDA and CDR2 SQIVND come from the germline V gene (reference sequence). The DNA for the CDR3 is TGTGCCAGTAGTATGCAGGTAGGGGCCGGCGAGCAGTACTTC. Amino acids: CASSMQVGAGEQYF.

The chain recombines TRBV27 with TRBJ2-7; either TRBD1 or TRBD2 may supply D (5 bases each). CDR1 MNHEY and CDR2 SMNVEV come from the germline V gene (reference sequence). V lost 2 bases and J 2 bases, leaving 13 bases between the germline ends. The CDR3 length is 15 residues. The CDR3 sequence is CASSLGGSGAYEQYF. CDR3 in DNA: TGTGCCAGCAGTTTAGGGGGATCGGGCGCCTACGAGCAGTACTTC.

The chain recombines TRBV6-5 with TRBJ2-1; TRBD2 might be the D (5 bases). The germline V gene encodes CDR1 MNHEY and CDR2 SVGAGI. V shed 0 bases and J shed 8 bases, with 8 bases lying between them. There are 13 residues in the CDR3. CDR3 DNA: TGTGCCAGCAGTTACTCCCTAGCTCATGAGCAGTTCTTC. Its protein is CASSYSLAHEQFF.

Worth noting for this clone: A read error is likely here: a far larger clone is one base away. Additional DNA sequences in this sample encode the identical CDR3. The chain employs TRBV25-1 and TRBJ1-5; a weak D match, TRBD1 (5 bases). The CDR3 is made up of 15 amino acids. In germline, CDR1 is MGHDK, CDR2 SYGVNS. The CDR3 DNA follows: TGTGCCAGCAGTGAATACGGGGGTGGCAATCAGCCCCAGCATTTC. Its protein product is CASSEYGGGNQPQHF.

This chain joins TRBV28 and TRBJ1-1, with 10 bases identical to TRBD1. V lost 6 bases, J lost 11 bases, and 12 bases stayed unmatched. CDR1 MDHEN and CDR2 SYDVKM come from the germline V gene. The CDR3 has 14 amino acids. CDR3 DNA: TGTGCCAGCAGCAGGACAGGGGGTTCGTTGACGGCTTTCTTT. Its protein is CASSRTGGSLTAFF.

The chain is built from TRBV5-1 and TRBJ1-2, with D possibly TRBD1 on 6 matching bases. This CDR3 is built from 18 residues. CDR1 is SGHRS, CDR2 YFSETQ, per germline. V shed 1 base and J shed 6 bases, with 25 bases lying between them. The CDR3 loop is CASSLLSWDTERRDGYTF. CDR3 DNA: TGCGCCAGCAGCTTGCTAAGTTGGGACACGGAGCGTCGAGATGGCTACACCTTC.

Concerning this clone itself: A single base is all that separates this from a far larger clone, so a read error is likely. This sample also contains other DNA sequences that code for the same CDR3. This sequence joins TRBV4-3 and TRBJ2-4; D assignment may be TRBD1 or TRBD2 (5 bases each). CDR1 is LGHNA, CDR2 YSLEER, per germline. The ends were cut back, 2 bases at V and 10 bases at J, with 12 bases in the middle. The CDR3 spans 13 residues. CDR3 coding DNA: TGCGCCAGCAGCCAAAACCGGGACCAGATTCAGTACTTC. It translates to CASSQNRDQIQYF.

This clone turned up a few times. V and J are TRBV30 and TRBJ1-5; D ambiguous. The CDR3 is 12 residues long. The germline gives CDR1 GTSNPN, CDR2 SVGIG (reference sequence). The V end lost 0 bases, the J end lost 7 bases, and 7 bases lay between the germline ends. This CDR3 reads CAWSVPGQPQHF. The CDR3 DNA sequence: TGTGCCTGGAGTGTACCCGGACAGCCCCAGCATTTT. The complete variable domain, with remaining parts taken from reference TRBV30 and TRBJ1-5, reads SQTIHQWPATLVQPVGSPLSLECTVEGTSNPNLYWYRQAAGRGLQLLFYSVGIGQISSEVPQNLSASRPQDRQFILSSKKLLLSDSGFYLCAWSVPGQPQHFGDGTRLSIL.

The rearrangement links TRBV11-3 to TRBJ2-1; the D gene is possibly TRBD2 (6 bases). The V gene lost 3 bases and the J gene lost 3 bases, with 6 bases spanning the gap. There are 13 residues in the CDR3. The V gene's germline CDR1 is SGHNT and CDR2 YENEEA. CDR3 DNA sequence: TGTGCCAGCAGCTTGGACTACTACAATGAGCAGTTCTTC. Amino acids: CASSLDYYNEQFF.

The chain uses TRBV5-4 and TRBJ1-1; no reliable D call. The V and J ends lost 3 bases and 3 bases respectively, with 9 bases between them. Per germline, CDR1 SGHNT and CDR2 YYREEE (reference sequence). The CDR3 runs to 13 residues. Here the CDR3 DNA reads TGTGCCAGCAGCTCTCATTTTTACACTGAAGCTTTCTTT. It is translated as CASSSHFYTEAFF.